Presented here are 16 T cell receptor beta chains from one specimen sequenced in a study of molecular identifiers for immune sequencing clone quantification. TCRdb reanalysed the PCR reads using MiXCR and keeps one entry per CDR3 protein. This sample carries around 470,000 distinct CDR3 sequences, 25% of them seen once, and the ten largest clones take around 0.78%. The specimen sequenced was naive CD8+ T cells from blood, with Jurkat cell RNA spiked in. Subset given: FACS-sorted CD8+CD4-CCR7+CD45RA+ naive T cells. The receptor set was obtained from a human donor in good health. Some libraries in this study had Jurkat cell RNA spiked in.

The chain has TRBV30 and TRBJ2-3, with D unclear. Trimming took 4 bases from V and 5 from J, leaving 7 bases between them. CDR1 and CDR2 from the germline V gene are GTSNPN and SVGIG (reference sequence). This CDR3 has 11 residues. CDR3 coding DNA: TGTGCCTGGATCTGGGGAGATACGCAGTATTTT. This gives the protein CAWIWGDTQYF. The full variable domain, completed using reference TRBV30 and TRBJ2-3, is SQTIHQWPATLVQPVGSPLSLECTVEGTSNPNLYWYRQAAGRGLQLLFYSVGIGQISSEVPQNLSASRPQDRQFILSSKKLLLSDSGFYLCAWIWGDTQYFGPGTRLTVL.

This clonotype was observed at least ten times. The CDR3 loop reads CASSQDLAGSPLGYGYTF. In nucleotides, the CDR3 is TGTGCCAGCAGCCAAGATTTGGCAGGGTCCCCTCTAGGCTATGGCTACACCTTC. The genes are TRBV14 and TRBJ1-2; weak D call: TRBD1 (5 bases). The CDR3 is 18 residues long. The germline V gene has CDR1 SGHDN and CDR2 FVKESK. V lost 0 bases and J 4 bases, leaving 21 bases between the germline ends.

This clonotype was picked up a small number of times. The gene calls are TRBV6-2 or TRBV6-3 and TRBJ1-1; 7 nucleotides line up with TRBD1. Trimming took 5 bases from V and 0 from J; bases not matched to a gene: 6. CDR1 is MNHEY and CDR2 is SVGEGT in the germline V gene. This CDR3 region has 15 residues. The CDR3 nucleotides read TGTGCCAGCAGTCAGGGGGGGACAATGAACACTGAAGCTTTCTTT. It encodes CASSQGGTMNTEAFF.

In regard to this clonotype: The germline gene is not matched at one end of the junction; a read error may be the cause. V is TRBV4-2 and J is TRBJ2-1, with TRBD2 matching over 12 bases. Germline V gene data show CDR1 as LGHNA and CDR2 as YNFKEQ. The CDR3 contains 18 residues. The CDR3 here is CAGSQEGWTSGIWGEQFF. DNA of the CDR3: TGTGCCGGCAGCCAAGAGGGTTGGACTAGCGGGATATGGGGTGAGCAGTTCTTC.

This chain joins TRBV10-3 and TRBJ2-7; D is undetermined. The CDR3 extends over 13 amino acids. Germline lookup yields CDR1 ENHRY and CDR2 SYGVKD. V was shortened by 2 bases and J by 6 bases, with 11 bases between the two germline ends. CDR3: CAISEPDRSEQYF. CDR3 bases: TGTGCCATCAGTGAGCCTGATAGGTCCGAGCAGTACTTC.

This clonotype appeared a single time. Just one base apart from a much larger clone, this may be a read error. This rearrangement joins TRBV6-2 or TRBV6-3 to TRBJ2-1; D is uncertain. The CDR3 covers 11 residues. Germline-derived CDR1 and CDR2 are MNHEY and SVGEGT. The V and J ends lost 4 bases and 8 bases respectively, with 6 bases between them. The CDR3 sequence is CASSSSYEQFF. Here the CDR3 DNA reads TGTGCCAGCAGTTCCAGCTATGAGCAGTTCTTC.

The rearrangement joins TRBV5-5 to TRBJ1-2; D gene ambiguous. The CDR3 loop spans 15 amino acids. Germline CDR1 SGHKS, CDR2 YYEKEE (reference sequence). V was trimmed by 5 bases and J by 0 bases, leaving 14 bases between them. CDR3 in DNA: TGTGCCAGCAGTCGCCCCCAGGAGACTAACTATGGCTACACCTTC. This gives the protein CASSRPQETNYGYTF.

V gene TRBV6-6 combines with J gene TRBJ2-5; D is perhaps TRBD2 (6 bases). V lost 0 bases to trimming and J lost 5 bases, with 19 bases between them. From germline, CDR1 is MNHNY and CDR2 SVGAGI (reference sequence). The length of the CDR3 is 17 residues. CDR3 in amino acids: CASSYSYVSGSSETQYF. In DNA, the CDR3 is TGTGCCAGCAGTTACTCGTACGTAAGCGGGTCAAGTGAGACCCAGTACTTC.

This clonotype was picked up many times. This chain uses TRBV19 with TRBJ2-3; TRBD2 matches 7 bases. CDR3 size: 15 residues. V trimming: 7 bases; J trimming: 2 bases; junction bases outside the gene matches: 9. From germline, CDR1 is LNHDA and CDR2 SQIVND (reference sequence). DNA for the CDR3: TGTGCCAGTATGTCGGCGGGAGCGAACACAGATACGCAGTATTTT. It translates to CASMSAGANTDTQYF. Based on the CDR3 plus reference TRBV19 and TRBJ2-3, the full variable domain is DGGITQSPKYLFRKEGQNVTLSCEQNLNHDAMYWYRQDPGQGLRLIYYSQIVNDFQKGDIAEGYSVSREKKESFPLTVTSAQKNPTAFYLCASMSAGANTDTQYFGPGTRLTVL.

This clonotype showed up many times. The J gene is TRBJ2-3, the V gene TRBV12-3 or TRBV12-4, with D tentatively TRBD2 (5 bases). V was pared by 6 bases and J by 4 bases, with 11 bases between. This CDR3 has 13 residues. This CDR3 reads CASRLAVADTQYF. The DNA for the CDR3 is TGTGCCAGCAGGCTAGCAGTGGCAGATACGCAGTATTTT.

This clonotype was found a few times. V usage is TRBV7-9 and J usage is TRBJ2-3; 10 nucleotides align to TRBD1. Germline loops: CDR1 SEHNR, CDR2 FQNEAQ (reference sequence). V was clipped by 5 bases and J by 1 base; unmatched bases: 6. The CDR3 length is 16 residues. In nucleotides, the CDR3 is TGTGCCAGCAGCACTCGCGGGACAGGGGGCACAGATACGCAGTATTTT. As protein: CASSTRGTGGTDTQYF.

V and J are TRBV4-3 and TRBJ2-2; either TRBD1 or TRBD2 may supply D (5 bases each). Germline V gene sequence: CDR1 LGHNA, CDR2 YSLEER. The CDR3 totals 16 residues. V dropped 3 bases and J dropped 5 bases, with 16 bases sitting between them. This CDR3 reads CASSQGRGRVTGELFF. CDR3 nucleotides: TGCGCCAGCAGCCAGGGCCGGGGCAGGGTTACCGGGGAGCTGTTTTTT.

This clonotype was detected a few times. This chain uses TRBV6-2 or TRBV6-3 with TRBJ1-1, with D hard to call. This CDR3 spans 14 amino acids. The germline CDR1 and CDR2 sequences are MNHEY and SVGEGT. Trimming pared 6 bases from V and 5 bases from J, leaving 16 bases between. The CDR3 loop is CASRPRGSGTEAFF. The CDR3 bases are TGTGCCAGCAGGCCCCGCGGCTCGGGAACTGAAGCTTTCTTT.

This clonotype was seen repeatedly, ten times or more. The chain joins TRBV5-4 to TRBJ2-3, with TRBD2 matching 10 bases. The germline gives CDR1 SGHNT, CDR2 YYREEE (reference sequence). V was pared by 4 bases and J by 4 bases, with 12 bases of the junction left unmatched. The CDR3 runs to 17 residues. CDR3 in amino acids: CASSPSPGLANADTQYF. Here the CDR3 DNA reads TGTGCCAGCAGCCCTTCCCCGGGACTAGCGAACGCAGATACGCAGTATTTT.

Notes on this clonotype: As the CDR3 is not closed by the conserved phenylalanine or tryptophan, this likely results from a read error. The chain combines TRBV7-9 with TRBJ2-5, with 8 bases that match TRBD1. Unmatched junction bases numbered 7, after V lost 5 bases and J lost 2 bases. Germline loops: CDR1 SEHNR, CDR2 FQNEAQ (reference sequence). This CDR3 is built from 15 residues. The CDR3 region has the DNA TGTGCCAGCAGCACCCGACAGGGGCATCAAGAGACCCAGTACTCC. Translating gives CASSTRQGHQETQYS.

This clonotype was seen many times. This chain joins TRBV13 and TRBJ2-3; TRBD2 matches at 10 bases. Germline CDR1 is PRHDT and CDR2 is FYEKMQ (reference sequence). J was trimmed by 4 bases and V by 4 bases; bases with no gene match: 5. CDR3 size: 15 residues. In DNA form, the CDR3 reads TGTGCCAGCAGCTCCCTAGCGGGAGATGCAGATACGCAGTATTTT. Translation: CASSSLAGDADTQYF.